This T cell receptor beta chain was retrieved from a study of T cell changes during pregnancy in multiple sclerosis. CDR1 is SGHRS, CDR2 YFSETQ, per germline. The CDR3 covers 14 residues. V was clipped by 4 bases and J by 1 base; unmatched bases: 5. Method: immunoSEQ multiplex PCR; TCRdb's copy keeps in-frame clones and lacks some. The sample lists fewer than 55,000 clones, nearly 95% occurring once. This TCR was recovered from a female donor with multiple sclerosis, enrolled in a pregnancy study. Sequencing used CD4+ T cells from peripheral blood mononuclear cells, obtained in the third trimester of pregnancy. V is TRBV5-1 and J is TRBJ2-7; 7 nucleotides align to TRBD2. The CDR3: CASSPRLASYEQYF. The CDR3 DNA reads as TGCGCCAGCAGCCCTAGACTAGCTTCCTACGAGCAGTACTTC.